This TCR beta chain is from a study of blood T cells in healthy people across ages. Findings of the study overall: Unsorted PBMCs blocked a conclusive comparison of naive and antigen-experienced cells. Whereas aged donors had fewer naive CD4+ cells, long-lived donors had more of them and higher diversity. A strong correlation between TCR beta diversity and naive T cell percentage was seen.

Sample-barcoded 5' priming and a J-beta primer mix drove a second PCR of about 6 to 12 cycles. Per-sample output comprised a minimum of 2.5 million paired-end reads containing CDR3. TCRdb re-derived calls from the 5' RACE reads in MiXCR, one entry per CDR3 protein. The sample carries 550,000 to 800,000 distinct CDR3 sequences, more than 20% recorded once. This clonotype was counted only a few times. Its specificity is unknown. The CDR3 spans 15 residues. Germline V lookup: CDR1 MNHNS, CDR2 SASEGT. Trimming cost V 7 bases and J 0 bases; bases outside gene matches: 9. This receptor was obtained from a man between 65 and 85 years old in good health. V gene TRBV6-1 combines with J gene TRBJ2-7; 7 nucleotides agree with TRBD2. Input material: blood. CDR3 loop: CASKLGGTTSYEQYF. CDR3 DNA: TGTGCCAGCAAGTTGGGCGGGACTACCTCCTACGAGCAGTACTTC.